This TCR beta chain was found in a study of blood T cell repertoires in COVID-19. V gave up 3 bases and J gave up 4 bases; unmatched junction bases: 4. Germline V gene sequence: CDR1 LNHNV, CDR2 YYDKDF (reference sequence). The CDR3 consists of 15 residues. Method: immunoSEQ multiplex PCR; TCRdb's copy keeps in-frame clones and lacks some. The sample lists about 110,000 clones, around 81% seen once, with approximately 4.1% in the top ten. The receptor was derived from a woman aged 65 to 85 with acute or convalescent COVID-19. The genes are TRBV15 and TRBJ2-5; 11 bases fit TRBD2. Specimen: peripheral blood. In DNA, the CDR3 is TGTGCCACCAGCAGGACTAGCGGGGTACGAGAGACCCAGTACTTC. Translating gives CATSRTSGVRETQYF.